This T cell receptor beta chain emerged from a study of blood T cell repertoires in COVID-19. At the level of the study: Sites across the United States, Italy and Spain contributed samples from acute and convalescent COVID-19. PBMCs, B-cell-depleted T cells, or T cells provided the cDNA or gDNA that made up the material.

The V and J ends lost 0 bases and 2 bases respectively, with 13 bases between them. The germline V gene has CDR1 LGHNA and CDR2 YNFKEQ. This CDR3 has 16 amino acids. The table lists this clone with a count of one. Original analysis: Amplification of reference gene primers provided the estimated nucleated cell counts. The repertoire was sequenced with immunoSEQ multiplex PCR; TCRdb's copy has only in-frame clones and lacks some. The V and J calls and clone size are taken from that table; D and trimming were inferred from the DNA. The table records some 100,000 clones, 70% to 80% of them present only once.

This chain joins TRBV4-2 and TRBJ2-5; tentative D call: TRBD2 (6 bases). The sequencing input was peripheral blood. This clonotype originated in a human donor in a cohort sampled during active COVID-19. The CDR3 region is CASSQDGAAGQETQYF. Here the CDR3 DNA reads TGTGCCAGCAGCCAAGACGGCGCGGCGGGGCAAGAGACCCAGTACTTC.